This is a list of T cell receptor beta chains from one sample in a study of OX40 agonist ivuxolimab in advanced cancers. TCRdb's table, derived via immunoSEQ multiplex PCR, lists solely in-frame clones and lacks some. Here the sample spans about 50,000 clones, approximately 90% being singletons. The material sequenced was CD4+ or CD8+ T cells sorted from blood, taken in a trial of the OX40 agonist ivuxolimab. The receptors were sampled from an adult with an advanced solid tumor such as melanoma, head and neck, liver or kidney cancer. The CDR3 runs from the conserved cysteine through the conserved F or W. Fields, in order: V gene, CDR3 length, J gene, D gene, clone size, CDR3 DNA, CDR3 protein. A D gene is named only where the DNA matches it firmly. Only some rows state a clone size, as once, few, many or a class for expanded clones.

V: TRBV5-5
length: 14
J: TRBJ1-1
D: NA
size: NA
DNA: TGTGCCAGCAGCTTTTTTGTGGGGCACACTGAAGCTTTCTTT
CDR3: CASSFFVGHTEAFF

V: TRBV30
length: 15
J: TRBJ1-3
D: TRBD1
size: NA
DNA: TGTGCCTGGAGTGAGGACAGGGGGATTGGAAACACCATATATTTT
CDR3: CAWSEDRGIGNTIYF

V: TRBV11-2
length: 16
J: TRBJ2-3
D: NA
size: NA
DNA: TGTGCCAGCAGCTTAGTCGCGGATTCTAGCACAGATACGCAGTATTTT
CDR3: CASSLVADSSTDTQYF

V: TRBV5-1
length: 15
J: TRBJ2-7
D: TRBD2
size: few
DNA: TGCGCCAGCAGCTTGGTAAGCGGGGGCTCCTACGAGCAGTACTTC
CDR3: CASSLVSGGSYEQYF

V: TRBV7-3
length: 16
J: TRBJ2-3
D: TRBD2
size: NA
DNA: TGTGCCAGCAGCTTATTAGGGACTAGTGGGACAGATACGCAGTATTTT
CDR3: CASSLLGTSGTDTQYF

V: TRBV7-6
length: 15
J: TRBJ1-3
D: NA
size: NA
DNA: TGTGCCAGCAGCAACGGACGGATCTCTGGAAACACCATATATTTT
CDR3: CASSNGRISGNTIYF

V: TRBV4-1
length: 15
J: TRBJ2-2
D: NA
size: NA
DNA: TGCGCCAGCAGCCAAGATCTAGGGTTAGCCGGGGAGCTGTTTTTT
CDR3: CASSQDLGLAGELFF

V: TRBV6-5
length: 11
J: TRBJ2-2
D: NA
size: NA
DNA: TGTGCCAGCAGTTATTATGGGGAGCTGTTTTTT
CDR3: CASSYYGELFF

V: TRBV29-1
length: 14
J: TRBJ2-7
D: TRBD2
size: NA
DNA: TGCAGCGTTGCGGGGGGTGGGCAGGGACTCGAGCAGTACTTC
CDR3: CSVAGGGQGLEQYF

V: TRBV11-2
length: 14
J: TRBJ2-7
D: TRBD2
size: NA
DNA: TGTGCCAGCAGCTTAGGCGGGGGAAGATTCGAGCAGTACTTC
CDR3: CASSLGGGRFEQYF

V: TRBV10-3
length: 14
J: TRBJ2-7
D: NA
size: NA
DNA: TGTGCCATCAGTGCCGAGGGGGGGGGCCACGAGCAGTACTTC
CDR3: CAISAEGGGHEQYF

V: TRBV6-5
length: 14
J: TRBJ2-7
D: NA
size: NA
DNA: TGTGCCAGCACCGTCATCGTAGGGACGAACGAGCAGTACTTC
CDR3: CASTVIVGTNEQYF

V: TRBV10-3
length: 14
J: TRBJ1-6
D: TRBD1
size: NA
DNA: TGTGCCTTAAATTCCGGGACAGGGGTTTCACCCCTCCACTTT
CDR3: CALNSGTGVSPLHF

V: TRBV30
length: 11
J: TRBJ2-1
D: NA
size: NA
DNA: TGTGCCTGGAGCCCAGACAATGAGCAGTTCTTC
CDR3: CAWSPDNEQFF

V: TRBV27
length: 16
J: TRBJ2-7
D: NA
size: NA
DNA: TGTGCCAGCAGTATAGCCGAGGCCGACGGATATTACGAGCAGTACTTC
CDR3: CASSIAEADGYYEQYF

V: TRBV18
length: 13
J: TRBJ2-1
D: TRBD1
size: NA
DNA: TGTGCCAGCTCCGGGACAGGGCACAATGAGCAGTTCTTC
CDR3: CASSGTGHNEQFF

V: TRBV27
length: 15
J: TRBJ2-1
D: TRBD1
size: NA
DNA: TGTGCCAGCAGTTTAGGGGGGTTGACAGGGGGCCGTTTGTTCTTC
CDR3: CASSLGGLTGGRLFF

V: TRBV27
length: 15
J: TRBJ1-1
D: NA
size: NA
DNA: TGTGCCAGCAGTTTATCCACGGGCTCTAACACTGAAGCTTTCTTT
CDR3: CASSLSTGSNTEAFF

V: TRBV5-1
length: 14
J: TRBJ2-1
D: TRBD1
size: NA
DNA: TGCGCCAGCAGCTGGGGACAGGGGGCCCATGAGCAGTTCTTC
CDR3: CASSWGQGAHEQFF

V: TRBV10-3
length: 13
J: TRBJ1-2
D: NA
size: NA
DNA: TGTGCCATCAGTGAGTCGGGGGACTATGGCTACACCTTC
CDR3: CAISESGDYGYTF

V: TRBV19
length: 19
J: TRBJ1-1
D: NA
size: NA
DNA: TGTGCCAGTAGTAATGAGTGGGGTGTGAGGGGGACCGAGACCACTGAAGCTTTCTTT
CDR3: CASSNEWGVRGTETTEAFF

V: TRBV27
length: 12
J: TRBJ1-1
D: TRBD1
size: NA
DNA: TGTGCCAGCGCCTCGACAGGGGGTGAAGCTTTCTTT
CDR3: CASASTGGEAFF

V: TRBV13
length: 14
J: TRBJ1-6
D: NA
size: NA
DNA: TGTGCCAGCAGCCCCGATACAGGTTATTCACCCCTCCACTTT
CDR3: CASSPDTGYSPLHF

V: TRBV6-5
length: 12
J: TRBJ2-7
D: NA
size: NA
DNA: TGTGCCAGCAGTTCAGGGTCCTACGAGCAGTACTTC
CDR3: CASSSGSYEQYF

V: TRBV9
length: 15
J: TRBJ2-5
D: TRBD2
size: NA
DNA: TGTGCCAGCAGCAAGGGCGGGGGAATGGTAGAGACCCAGTACTTC
CDR3: CASSKGGGMVETQYF

V: TRBV21-1
length: 15
J: TRBJ2-7
D: NA
size: NA
DNA: TGTGCCAGCAGCAAAGATGGGACACATTCCTACGAGCAGTACTTC
CDR3: CASSKDGTHSYEQYF

V: TRBV30
length: 13
J: TRBJ2-1
D: NA
size: few
DNA: TGTGCCTGTACCCGGAGCTCCTACAATGAGCAGTTCTTC
CDR3: CACTRSSYNEQFF

V: TRBV5-6
length: 14
J: TRBJ2-3
D: NA
size: NA
DNA: TGTGCCAGCAGCCCCAGGCCAAGCGCAGATACGCAGTATTTT
CDR3: CASSPRPSADTQYF

V: TRBV30
length: 13
J: TRBJ2-5
D: NA
size: once
DNA: TGTGCCTGGAGCCCTGGACAGCTACGGACCCAGTACTTC
CDR3: CAWSPGQLRTQYF

V: TRBV27
length: 14
J: TRBJ2-7
D: TRBD1
size: NA
DNA: TGTGCCAGCAGTCCCCGGGACAGGGGGGACGAGCAGTACTTC
CDR3: CASSPRDRGDEQYF

V: TRBV27
length: 14
J: TRBJ1-5
D: TRBD1
size: NA
DNA: TGTGCCAGCAGTCCCGGGACAGGGAACCAGCCCCAGCATTTT
CDR3: CASSPGTGNQPQHF

V: TRBV29-1
length: 13
J: TRBJ2-1
D: NA
size: NA
DNA: TGCAGCGTTGTGGACAAGGATTACAATGAGCAGTTCTTC
CDR3: CSVVDKDYNEQFF

V: TRBV18
length: 14
J: TRBJ1-5
D: NA
size: NA
DNA: TGTGCCAGCTCACCAGCCGGGAGCAATCAGCCCCAGCATTTT
CDR3: CASSPAGSNQPQHF

V: TRBV25-1
length: 13
J: TRBJ2-2
D: NA
size: NA
DNA: TGTGCCAGCAGTGATTGGAGCGCCGGGGAGCTGTTTTTT
CDR3: CASSDWSAGELFF

V: TRBV7-2
length: 15
J: TRBJ2-2
D: NA
size: once
DNA: TGTGCCAGCAGCTTAAGCTCGCAGAACACCGGGGAGCTGTTTTTT
CDR3: CASSLSSQNTGELFF

V: TRBV5-8
length: 14
J: TRBJ1-1
D: NA
size: NA
DNA: TGTGCCAGCAGCGATACTCCGACGAACACTGAAGCTTTCTTT
CDR3: CASSDTPTNTEAFF

V: TRBV7-2
length: 14
J: TRBJ2-3
D: NA
size: NA
DNA: TGTGCCAGCAGCTATGACAGCGGCACAGATACGCAGTATTTT
CDR3: CASSYDSGTDTQYF

V: TRBV4-2
length: 16
J: TRBJ1-4
D: NA
size: NA
DNA: TGTGCCAGCAGCCAAGATCGGAAGGGGCCGTGGGAAAAACTGTTTTTT
CDR3: CASSQDRKGPWEKLFF

V: TRBV9
length: 14
J: TRBJ2-7
D: TRBD1
size: NA
DNA: TGTGCCAGCAGCCCCGGGACAGAATTCTACGAGCAGTACTTC
CDR3: CASSPGTEFYEQYF

V: TRBV6-6
length: 14
J: TRBJ1-4
D: NA
size: NA
DNA: TGTGCCAGCAGACGTTCGGAGTCTAATGAAAAACTGTTTTTT
CDR3: CASRRSESNEKLFF

V: TRBV27
length: 16
J: TRBJ2-7
D: TRBD2
size: NA
DNA: TGTGCCAGCAGTCTATACGGGAGGGGGGGCACCTACGAGCAGTACTTC
CDR3: CASSLYGRGGTYEQYF

V: TRBV28
length: 13
J: TRBJ1-2
D: NA
size: once
DNA: TGTGCCAGCAGTTCCGACAGATTCTATGGCTACACCTTC
CDR3: CASSSDRFYGYTF

V: TRBV5-6
length: 14
J: TRBJ2-3
D: TRBD1
size: NA
DNA: TGTGCCAGCAGCTGGGACAGGGTGGGAGATACGCAGTATTTT
CDR3: CASSWDRVGDTQYF

V: TRBV7-2
length: 13
J: TRBJ2-5
D: NA
size: NA
DNA: TGTGCCAGCAGCGCAACTAGTTCCCAGACCCAGTACTTC
CDR3: CASSATSSQTQYF

V: TRBV4-3
length: 15
J: TRBJ1-2
D: NA
size: NA
DNA: TGCGCCAGCAGCCAAATTGGGGGGGCTTACTATGGCTACACCTTC
CDR3: CASSQIGGAYYGYTF

V: TRBV19
length: 15
J: TRBJ1-1
D: TRBD1
size: NA
DNA: TGTGCCAGTAGTAAATCAGGGGGCTTGGGCACTGAAGCTTTCTTT
CDR3: CASSKSGGLGTEAFF

V: TRBV5-5
length: 12
J: TRBJ1-5
D: NA
size: once
DNA: TGTGCCAGCAGTGGCGACAATCAGCCCCAGCATTTT
CDR3: CASSGDNQPQHF

V: TRBV4-3
length: 16
J: TRBJ2-3
D: NA
size: NA
DNA: TGCGCCAGCAGCCAAGATATGCAGACTAGCACAGATACGCAGTATTTT
CDR3: CASSQDMQTSTDTQYF

V: TRBV6-5
length: 16
J: TRBJ1-2
D: NA
size: NA
DNA: TGTGCCAGCAGTTATTCGATCTCGAATACCGACTATGGCTACACCTTC
CDR3: CASSYSISNTDYGYTF

V: TRBV4-1
length: 15
J: TRBJ2-3
D: TRBD1
size: NA
DNA: TGCGCCAGCAGCCACCAGGACAGGGTCACAGATACGCAGTATTTT
CDR3: CASSHQDRVTDTQYF

V: TRBV6-5
length: 15
J: TRBJ2-7
D: TRBD2
size: NA
DNA: TGTGCCAGCAGCCCGTCCGGGACTAGTAAATACGAGCAGTACTTC
CDR3: CASSPSGTSKYEQYF

V: TRBV7-2
length: 14
J: TRBJ2-7
D: TRBD2
size: NA
DNA: TGTGCCAGCAGCTTCTCTAGCGGGGGTACCGGGCAGTACTTC
CDR3: CASSFSSGGTGQYF

V: TRBV27
length: 14
J: TRBJ1-1
D: TRBD1
size: NA
DNA: TGTGCCAGCAGTGCCACAGGGGGTTGGACTGAAGCTTTCTTT
CDR3: CASSATGGWTEAFF

V: TRBV4-1
length: 12
J: TRBJ1-1
D: NA
size: NA
DNA: TGCGCCAGCAGCCAAGATGGAGGTGGGGCTTTCTTT
CDR3: CASSQDGGGAFF

V: TRBV4-3
length: 16
J: TRBJ1-1
D: TRBD1
size: once
DNA: TGCGCCAGCAGCCCCTCGTCGACAGGGATGAACACTGAAGCTTTCTTT
CDR3: CASSPSSTGMNTEAFF

V: TRBV2
length: 17
J: TRBJ2-4
D: TRBD2
size: NA
DNA: TGTGCCAGCAACCCGGGACTAGCTGAAATAGCCAAAAACATTCAGTACTTC
CDR3: CASNPGLAEIAKNIQYF

V: TRBV21-1
length: 12
J: TRBJ2-7
D: NA
size: few
DNA: TGTGCCAGCAGCAACTTCTCCTACGAGCAGTACTTC
CDR3: CASSNFSYEQYF